A single sample gave rise to the 26 T cell receptor beta chains below, sequenced in a study of blood T cell repertoires in COVID-19. This table comes from immunoSEQ multiplex PCR, and its TCRdb copy is limited to in-frame clones, with some not included. The sample contains tens of thousands of clones, over 85% of which appear only once. The sequenced sample was peripheral blood. Source of these receptors: a man aged 60 to 69 with acute or convalescent COVID-19.

The chain couples TRBV7-8 to TRBJ2-3; TRBD2 matches at 11 bases. V was clipped by 3 bases and J by 6 bases; unmatched bases: 11. Per germline, CDR1 SGHVS and CDR2 FQNEAQ. The CDR3 is 17 amino acids. CDR3 region: CASSFSSGGASRDTQYF. CDR3 DNA sequence: TGTGCCAGCAGCTTTAGTAGCGGGGGGGCCAGTAGGGATACGCAGTATTTT.

This chain joins TRBV5-8 and TRBJ1-2; D is unclear. This CDR3 region has 12 residues. Trimming cost V 2 bases and J 8 bases, with 10 bases left between them. CDR1 and CDR2 from the germline V gene are SGHTS and YDEGEE. CDR3 region: CASSLYGFGYTF. In nucleotides, the CDR3 is TGTGCCAGCAGCTTATACGGGTTCGGCTACACCTTC.

CDR3: CASGRDNQPQHF. The CDR3 DNA reads TGTGCCAGCGGGAGGGATAACCAGCCCCAGCATTTT. The rearrangement joins TRBV2 to TRBJ1-5; D not certain. This CDR3 is 12 amino acids long. The germline V gene has CDR1 SNHLY and CDR2 FYNNEI. Trimming took off 8 bases at V and 7 bases at J, with 12 bases between the two ends.

The chain carries TRBV7-3 and TRBJ2-5; possibly TRBD1 for D (5 bases). The CDR3 is made up of 14 amino acids. V was cut by 4 bases and J by 5 bases, with 14 bases left in between. Per the germline V gene, CDR1 is SGHTA and CDR2 is FQGTGA. This CDR3 is CASSSSGMGETQYF. The CDR3 bases are TGTGCCAGCAGCTCCTCAGGGATGGGGGAGACCCAGTACTTC. Full variable domain (missing parts from reference TRBV7-3 and TRBJ2-5): GAGVSQTPSNKVTEKGKYVELRCDPISGHTALYWYRQSLGQGPEFLIYFQGTGAADDSGLPNDRFFAVRPEGSVSTLKIQRTERGDSAVYLCASSSSGMGETQYFGPGTRLLVL.

The chain carries TRBV6-5 and TRBJ1-4; TRBD1 agrees at 7 bases. This CDR3 spans 15 amino acids. The germline V gene encodes CDR1 MNHEY and CDR2 SVGAGI. V shed 6 bases and J 1 base; nucleotides not matched to a gene: 5. DNA for the CDR3: TGTGCCAGCAGCAAGGACAGGATAACTAATGAAAAACTGTTTTTT. As protein: CASSKDRITNEKLFF.

The chain links TRBV2 to TRBJ1-1; D gene unclear. The germline CDR1 and CDR2 sequences are SNHLY and FYNNEI. V was pared by 3 bases and J by 2 bases, with 7 bases between. The CDR3 is 13 amino acids. The CDR3 region has the DNA TGTGCCAGCAGTGATCCGGGTAACACTGAAGCTTTCTTT. Protein product: CASSDPGNTEAFF.

This rearrangement joins TRBV7-9 to TRBJ1-2, with D possibly matching TRBD1 (6 bases). The CDR3 consists of 15 residues. V was pared by 2 bases and J by 5 bases, with 15 bases between. From germline, CDR1 is SEHNR and CDR2 FQNEAQ (reference sequence). The CDR3 region is CASSLLDSRTYGYTF. The CDR3 bases are TGTGCCAGCAGCTTATTGGACAGCAGGACTTATGGCTACACCTTC.

This chain links TRBV5-1 with TRBJ2-1; no reliable D call. Trimming removed 5 bases at V and 0 bases at J, with 12 bases between. The CDR3 length is 15 residues. Germline CDR1 is SGHRS and CDR2 is YFSETQ. The CDR3 DNA sequence: TGCGCCAGCAGGCCAGACACCAGCTCCTACAATGAGCAGTTCTTC. It specifies CASRPDTSSYNEQFF.

This rearrangement joins TRBV24-1 to TRBJ1-5; 8 bases match TRBD1. Trimming removed 5 bases from V and 1 base from J; junction bases left unmatched: 3. This CDR3 has 15 amino acids. The germline CDR1 and CDR2 sequences are KGHDR and SFDVKD. The CDR3 DNA sequence: TGTGCCACCAGTGCTGGGGACAGGAGCAATCAGCCCCAGCATTTT. It codes for CATSAGDRSNQPQHF.

This clone showed up just once. This chain uses TRBV30 with TRBJ1-1; 9 bases line up with TRBD1. CDR3 length: 18 amino acids. Germline lookup yields CDR1 GTSNPN and CDR2 SVGIG (reference sequence). Trimming removed 2 bases from V and 1 base from J; junction bases left unmatched: 14. The CDR3 loop is CAWSPGQGRKMGNTEAFF. Here the CDR3 DNA reads TGTGCCTGGAGTCCGGGACAGGGACGAAAGATGGGGAACACTGAAGCTTTCTTT.

This clone has only one observation. J is TRBJ1-1 and V is TRBV6-1; D gene ambiguous. Germline V gene data show CDR1 as MNHNS and CDR2 as SASEGT. V lost 0 bases and J lost 5, with 7 bases in between. The CDR3 covers 13 residues. The chain's CDR3 is CASSEARGTEAFF. The DNA for the CDR3 is TGTGCCAGCAGTGAAGCCAGAGGGACTGAAGCTTTCTTT.

This chain joins TRBV7-8 and TRBJ2-1; TRBD2 matches at 10 bases. Germline lookup yields CDR1 SGHVS and CDR2 FQNEAQ. This CDR3 comprises 15 residues. V trimming: 2 bases; J trimming: 6 bases; junction bases outside the gene matches: 4. The CDR3 bases are TGTGCCAGCAGCTTAAGCGGGACTAGCGCCAATGAGCAGTTCTTC. Protein product: CASSLSGTSANEQFF.

As regards this clone: The sample contains more than one DNA sequence encoding this CDR3. The chain is built from TRBV2 and TRBJ1-6; unclear D gene. The CDR3 has 14 residues. Germline V gene sequence: CDR1 SNHLY, CDR2 FYNNEI. Between the trimmed V and J ends, which lost 0 bases and 6 bases, there was a span of 6 bases. CDR3 loop: CASSEARVNSPLHF. The CDR3 DNA sequence: TGTGCCAGCAGTGAAGCTCGTGTTAATTCACCCCTCCACTTT.

The gene calls are TRBV19 and TRBJ1-4, with TRBD1 matching over 9 bases. CDR3 length: 16 amino acids. Germline trimming cut 6 bases from V and 0 bases from J; bases unmatched to any gene: 5. CDR1 is LNHDA and CDR2 is SQIVND in the germline V gene (reference sequence). The CDR3 here is CASRPTGGSTNEKLFF. The CDR3 coding sequence is TGTGCCAGTAGACCGACAGGGGGGTCAACTAATGAAAAACTGTTTTTT.

The V and J genes are TRBV7-9 and TRBJ2-2, with TRBD1 matching 7 bases. V dropped 2 bases and J dropped 7; count of bases not matched to a gene: 1. This CDR3 contains 13 residues. The germline gives CDR1 SEHNR, CDR2 FQNEAQ (reference sequence). This CDR3 reads CASSLRGLGELFF. DNA for the CDR3: TGTGCCAGCAGCTTAAGGGGGCTCGGGGAGCTGTTTTTT.

The chain is built from TRBV20-1 and TRBJ1-3; no clear D. Trimming stripped 6 bases from V and 2 bases from J, with 5 bases between. Germline CDR1 DFQATT, CDR2 SNEGSKA (reference sequence). The CDR3 totals 11 residues. CDR3 sequence: CSARAGNTIYF. The CDR3 DNA follows: TGCAGTGCCCGAGCTGGAAACACCATATATTTT.

J is TRBJ1-4 and V is TRBV2; D might be TRBD1 (5 bases). V was cut by 6 bases and J by 8 bases, with 13 bases left in between. This CDR3 is built from 13 residues. Germline values: CDR1 SNHLY, CDR2 FYNNEI. In DNA, the CDR3 is TGTGCCAGCAGCGACCGTCGGGGGGAAAAACTGTTTTTT. This sequence encodes CASSDRRGEKLFF.

The J gene is TRBJ2-2, the V gene TRBV7-7; 8 bases map to TRBD2. CDR3 length: 20 amino acids. In germline, CDR1 is SSHAT, CDR2 FNYEAQ (reference sequence). The ends lost 2 bases at V and 0 bases at J; junction bases unmatched: 14. The CDR3: CASSLKALASGFANTGELFF. In DNA, the CDR3 is TGTGCCAGCAGCTTAAAGGCATTGGCTAGCGGGTTCGCGAACACCGGGGAGCTGTTTTTT.

This clone has a single count. The J gene is TRBJ2-1, the V gene TRBV4-2; 7 nucleotides line up with TRBD1. J was trimmed by 6 bases and V by 0 bases; bases with no gene match: 17. Germline assignment: CDR1 LGHNA and CDR2 YNFKEQ. The CDR3 has 19 amino acids. The CDR3 sequence is CASSQEMPGWGPGGNEQFF. CDR3 DNA sequence: TGTGCCAGCAGCCAAGAAATGCCTGGGTGGGGTCCAGGGGGCAATGAGCAGTTCTTC.

J is TRBJ2-5 and V is TRBV11-2; 7 nucleotides align to TRBD2. The CDR3 extends over 15 amino acids. With V trimmed by 5 bases and J by 4 bases, 10 bases remained unmatched. CDR1 is SGHAT and CDR2 is FQNNGV in the germline V gene. The CDR3 is CASSHKGGAGETQYF. As DNA, the CDR3 is TGTGCCAGCAGCCATAAGGGAGGGGCCGGAGAGACCCAGTACTTC.

This chain joins TRBV5-4 and TRBJ2-7; TRBD1 aligns across 10 bases. Germline CDR1 SGHNT, CDR2 YYREEE (reference sequence). With 4 bases clipped from V and 3 bases from J, the junction kept 7 bases outside the gene matches. This CDR3 region has 15 residues. CDR3 bases: TGTGCCAGCAGCCCGCGGACAGGGGGGGGCTACGAGCAGTACTTC. Its protein is CASSPRTGGGYEQYF.

This clone was observed a single time. The CDR3 region has the DNA TGTGCCAGCAGCTTAGCGGTCGGACCCAGAAGGAGGACTGAAGCTTTCTTT. Its translation is CASSLAVGPRRRTEAFF. The chain carries TRBV7-8 and TRBJ1-1; D unclear. The CDR3 has 17 amino acids. V shed 0 bases and J shed 5 bases, with 19 bases lying between them. Germline V gene lookup returns CDR1 SGHVS and CDR2 FQNEAQ.

The rearrangement links TRBV5-6 to TRBJ1-4; no definite D call. CDR1 and CDR2 from the germline V gene are SGHDT and YYEEEE. The CDR3 runs to 14 residues. Trimming cost V 3 bases and J 8 bases, with 14 bases left between them. The CDR3 here is CASSSVGLKEKLFF. The CDR3 DNA sequence: TGTGCCAGCAGCTCCGTCGGACTGAAAGAAAAACTGTTTTTT. Based on the CDR3 plus reference TRBV5-6 and TRBJ1-4, the full variable domain is DAGVTQSPTHLIKTRGQQVTLRCSPKSGHDTVSWYQQALGQGPQFIFQYYEEEERQRGNFPDRFSGHQFPNYSSELNVNALLLGDSALYLCASSSVGLKEKLFFGSGTQLSVL.

V and J are TRBV4-1 and TRBJ2-7; tentatively, D is TRBD1 (5 bases). V lost 3 bases to trimming and J lost 2 bases, with 14 bases between them. Germline loops: CDR1 MGHRA, CDR2 YSYEKL. This CDR3 is built from 15 residues. The CDR3 protein is CASSQKTERPYEQYF. DNA of the CDR3: TGCGCCAGCAGCCAGAAGACAGAAAGACCCTACGAGCAGTACTTC.

This chain uses TRBV11-2 with TRBJ2-7, with TRBD2 matching over 11 bases. The V gene end was trimmed by 4 bases and the J gene end by 4 bases; junction bases not matched to a gene: 0. CDR1 SGHAT and CDR2 FQNNGV come from the germline V gene. The CDR3 runs 13 residues. Written as DNA, the CDR3 is TGTGCCAGCAGCTCTAGCGGGGGGTACGAGCAGTACTTC. This translates into CASSSSGGYEQYF.

The chain couples TRBV7-9 to TRBJ1-3, with 11 bases identical to TRBD1. The germline V gene encodes CDR1 SEHNR and CDR2 FQNEAQ (reference sequence). Germline trimming cut 0 bases from V and 2 bases from J; bases unmatched to any gene: 3. The CDR3 totals 17 residues. In DNA form, the CDR3 reads TGTGCCAGCAGCTTAGCGGACAGGGGGCTAACTGGAAACACCATATATTTT. Its translation is CASSLADRGLTGNTIYF.